The next 3 T cell receptor beta chains were all read from a single sample in a study of T-cell reconstitution after alpha-beta-depleted transplantation in children. Unique molecular identifiers were built into the TCRbeta library. MiXCR, applied by TCRdb to the PCR reads, yields one record per CDR3 protein. The table lists about 480,000 distinct CDR3 sequences, around 12% of them singletons. The specimen was PBMCs from the stem cell graft donor, collected from the stem cell graft. These receptors were taken from a human donor who donated a stem cell graft to a child with combined immunodeficiency.

The V gene is TRBV2, the J gene TRBJ2-1; D gene unclear. The CDR3 runs 14 residues. Trimming stripped 0 bases from V and 5 bases from J, with 8 bases between. Germline assignment: CDR1 SNHLY and CDR2 FYNNEI. CDR3: CASSEARRNNEQFF. For the CDR3, the DNA is TGTGCCAGCAGTGAAGCGAGACGAAACAATGAGCAGTTCTTC.

This clonotype was found a few times. V usage is TRBV6-1 and J usage is TRBJ1-1; TRBD1 agrees at 7 bases. Per the germline V gene, CDR1 is MNHNS and CDR2 is SASEGT. The ends lost 4 bases at V and 5 bases at J; junction bases unmatched: 13. The CDR3 contains 16 residues. The CDR3 DNA reads TGTGCCAGCAGTGGGCGACAGGGCGGCGGGGGGACTGAAGCTTTCTTT. Amino acids: CASSGRQGGGGTEAFF.

CDR3 nucleotide sequence: TGTGCCAGCAGCCGGACAGAGGGCGAGCAGTACTTC. It specifies CASSRTEGEQYF. The chain is built from TRBV7-9 and TRBJ2-7, with a weak D call TRBD1 (6 bases). Trimming stripped 5 bases from V and 6 bases from J, with 11 bases between. Germline assignment: CDR1 SEHNR and CDR2 FQNEAQ (reference sequence). This CDR3 comprises 12 residues.